This record concerns one T cell receptor beta chain sequence. Antigen: not known. TCRdb's copy holds only in-frame clones and misses some; the assay was immunoSEQ multiplex PCR. The data hold about 170,000 clones, with 65% to 90% observed a single time. The source of the sample is a study of cytomegalovirus exposure and HLA in healthy donors. Unmatched junction bases numbered 9, after V lost 4 bases and J lost 2 bases. The CDR3 has 15 amino acids. Per the germline V gene, CDR1 is SGHKS and CDR2 is YYEKEE (reference sequence). Study-wide findings and caveats: Usually a TCR sequence was rare, but some public TCRs were found in many donors. According to the study, 160 or so TCR beta chains were cytomegalovirus-associated.

The sample comprised PBMCs. The receptor was isolated from a woman aged 18-35 years in good health and CMV-seronegative. This chain uses TRBV5-5 with TRBJ2-7; 7 nucleotides align to TRBD2. CDR3 coding DNA: TGTGCCAGCAGCCGTTGGGGAGGGAGCGCCTACGAGCAGTACTTC. Protein product: CASSRWGGSAYEQYF.